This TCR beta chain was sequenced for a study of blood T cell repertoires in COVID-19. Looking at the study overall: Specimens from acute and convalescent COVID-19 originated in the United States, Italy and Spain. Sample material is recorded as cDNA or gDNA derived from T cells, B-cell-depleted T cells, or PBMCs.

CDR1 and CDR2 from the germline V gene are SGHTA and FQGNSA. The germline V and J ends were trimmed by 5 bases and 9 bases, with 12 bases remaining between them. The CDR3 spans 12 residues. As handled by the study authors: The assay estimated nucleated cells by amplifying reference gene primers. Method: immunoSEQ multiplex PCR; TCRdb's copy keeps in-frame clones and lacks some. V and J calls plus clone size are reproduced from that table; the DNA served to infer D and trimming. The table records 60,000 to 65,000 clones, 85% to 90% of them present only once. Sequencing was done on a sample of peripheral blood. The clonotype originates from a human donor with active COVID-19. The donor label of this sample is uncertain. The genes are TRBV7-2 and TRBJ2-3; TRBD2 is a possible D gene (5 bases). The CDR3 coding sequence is TGTGCCAGCAGCCCACGGGAAATCACGCAGTATTTT. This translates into CASSPREITQYF.